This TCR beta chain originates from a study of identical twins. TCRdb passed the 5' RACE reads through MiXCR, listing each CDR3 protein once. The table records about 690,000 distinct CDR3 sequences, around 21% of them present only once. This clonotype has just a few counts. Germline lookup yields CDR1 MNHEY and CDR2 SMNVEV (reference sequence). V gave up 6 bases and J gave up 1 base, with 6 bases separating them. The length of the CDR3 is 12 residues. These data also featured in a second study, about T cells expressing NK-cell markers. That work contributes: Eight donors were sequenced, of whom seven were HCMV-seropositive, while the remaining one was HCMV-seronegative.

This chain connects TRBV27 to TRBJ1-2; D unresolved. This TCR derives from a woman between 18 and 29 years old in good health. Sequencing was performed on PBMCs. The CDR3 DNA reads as TGTGCCAGCAGGGAGGATAACTATGGCTACACCTTC. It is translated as CASREDNYGYTF.